This T cell receptor beta chain was documented in a study of response to subunit inactivated influenza vaccine. TCRdb re-analysed the RT-PCR reads in MiXCR, keeping a single row per CDR3 protein. The sample carries roughly 790,000 distinct CDR3 sequences, approximately 22% recorded once. V trimming: 5 bases; J trimming: 3 bases; junction bases outside the gene matches: 3. The CDR3 extends over 13 amino acids. V and J are TRBV12-3 or TRBV12-4 and TRBJ2-5; TRBD1 matches at 7 bases. Here the sequenced sample was PBMCs from blood, taken 5 days after vaccination. The clonotype originates from a man between 45 and 60 years old who received an inactivated influenza vaccine. For the CDR3, the DNA is TGTGCCAGCAGTGACAGGGTCGAAGAGACCCAGTACTTC. Amino acids: CASSDRVEETQYF.